The rows below give T cell receptor beta chains drawn from one sample of a study of CD8 T cells in Susac syndrome. Each CDR3 protein is one row after TCRdb ran MiXCR on the immunoSEQ multiplex PCR reads. The profile shows roughly 200,000 distinct CDR3 sequences, roughly 94% of them singletons. Sequencing was done on a sample of CD4+ T cells from PBMCs. These receptors were obtained from a human donor with Susac syndrome. Each CDR3 is given with its conserved first and last residue.

j_gene: TRBJ1-2; len: 10; v_gene: TRBV20-1; CDR3aa: CSALGNGYTF
j_gene: TRBJ1-1; len: 14; v_gene: TRBV5-4; CDR3aa: CASSLEHSNTEAFF
j_gene: TRBJ2-7; len: 16; v_gene: TRBV3-1; CDR3aa: CASSYLSGQGDPEQYF
j_gene: TRBJ1-2; len: 15; v_gene: TRBV19; CDR3aa: CASSNPGQGNYGYTF
j_gene: TRBJ1-1; len: 14; v_gene: TRBV5-1; CDR3aa: CASSSYKVNTEAFF
j_gene: TRBJ2-4; len: 14; v_gene: TRBV9; CDR3aa: CASTQTGRENIQYF
j_gene: TRBJ1-1; len: 12; v_gene: TRBV20-1; CDR3aa: CSATMENTEAFF
j_gene: TRBJ2-5; len: 16; v_gene: TRBV20-1; CDR3aa: CSASGGDRATWETQYF
j_gene: TRBJ1-4; len: 13; v_gene: TRBV2; CDR3aa: CASIPGSYEKLFF
j_gene: TRBJ1-1; len: 12; v_gene: TRBV20-1; CDR3aa: CSAPDRNERAFF
j_gene: TRBJ1-1; len: 11; v_gene: TRBV29-1; CDR3aa: CSHLMNTEAFF
j_gene: TRBJ1-2; len: 14; v_gene: TRBV20-1; CDR3aa: CSARDGGQIYGYTF
j_gene: TRBJ2-3; len: 17; v_gene: TRBV10-3; CDR3aa: CAISSLSGGGSTDTQYF
j_gene: TRBJ1-6; len: 19; v_gene: TRBV19; CDR3aa: CASSDGTGGLSSYNSPLHF
j_gene: TRBJ2-5; len: 12; v_gene: TRBV20-1; CDR3aa: CSASPGEETQYF
j_gene: TRBJ2-5; len: 12; v_gene: TRBV7-8; CDR3aa: CASRRGQETQYF
j_gene: TRBJ2-6; len: 16; v_gene: TRBV27; CDR3aa: CASTRDLASGANVLTF
j_gene: TRBJ1-3; len: 12; v_gene: TRBV30; CDR3aa: CAWIGSGNTIYF
j_gene: TRBJ2-1; len: 16; v_gene: TRBV7-9; CDR3aa: CASSLLLGDSHNEQFF
j_gene: TRBJ1-1; len: 13; v_gene: TRBV9; CDR3aa: CASSASQQGYAFF
j_gene: TRBJ1-2; len: 11; v_gene: TRBV29-1; CDR3aa: CSVVQGEGYTF
j_gene: TRBJ2-3; len: 13; v_gene: TRBV10-2; CDR3aa: CASSAIYADTQYF
j_gene: TRBJ2-3; len: 14; v_gene: TRBV27; CDR3aa: CASRPGTSPNTQYF
j_gene: TRBJ2-5; len: 14; v_gene: TRBV25-1; CDR3aa: CASSELGRQETQYF
j_gene: TRBJ2-3; len: 13; v_gene: TRBV3-1; CDR3aa: CASSQQGTDTQYF
j_gene: TRBJ1-6; len: 14; v_gene: TRBV12-3/TRBV12-4; CDR3aa: CASRSGSYNSPLHF
j_gene: TRBJ2-5; len: 16; v_gene: TRBV5-1; CDR3aa: CASSDPSGGAWETQYF
j_gene: TRBJ2-4; len: 15; v_gene: TRBV5-6; CDR3aa: CASSRVDRTENIQYF
j_gene: TRBJ2-1; len: 18; v_gene: TRBV6-7; CDR3aa: CASSYSMPGQGDANEQFF
j_gene: TRBJ1-6; len: 16; v_gene: TRBV29-1; CDR3aa: CSVLYSTGRYNSPLHF
j_gene: TRBJ2-5; len: 14; v_gene: TRBV7-2; CDR3aa: CASSPRRNQETQYF
j_gene: TRBJ2-7; len: 12; v_gene: TRBV30; CDR3aa: CALEGGRYEQYF
j_gene: TRBJ1-1; len: 15; v_gene: TRBV9; CDR3aa: CASRQGGAASTEAFF
j_gene: TRBJ1-2; len: 15; v_gene: TRBV29-1; CDR3aa: CSVQITRGPQYGYTF
j_gene: TRBJ1-5; len: 13; v_gene: TRBV3-1; CDR3aa: CASSQEGTQPQHF
j_gene: TRBJ1-2; len: 14; v_gene: TRBV12-3/TRBV12-4; CDR3aa: CASTITGQLYGYTF
j_gene: TRBJ2-7; len: 16; v_gene: TRBV20-1; CDR3aa: CSATRTSGGTANEQYF
j_gene: TRBJ1-1; len: 14; v_gene: TRBV5-1; CDR3aa: CASSLQQTNTEAFF
j_gene: TRBJ2-1; len: 17; v_gene: TRBV7-9; CDR3aa: CASSWGPGLVSYNEQFF
j_gene: TRBJ2-1; len: 13; v_gene: TRBV25-1; CDR3aa: CASRGTGSNEQFF
j_gene: TRBJ2-1; len: 13; v_gene: TRBV27; CDR3aa: CASSLREEGEQFF
j_gene: TRBJ1-3; len: 15; v_gene: TRBV5-1; CDR3aa: CASSLGPGSGNTIYF
j_gene: TRBJ2-5; len: 15; v_gene: TRBV18; CDR3aa: CASSPQAFYQETQYF
j_gene: TRBJ2-2; len: 15; v_gene: TRBV3-1; CDR3aa: CASSPFQGSTGELFF
j_gene: TRBJ1-1; len: 11; v_gene: TRBV6-6; CDR3aa: CASSKIRWAFF
j_gene: TRBJ2-3; len: 13; v_gene: TRBV29-1; CDR3aa: CSVPSGAQDTQYF
j_gene: TRBJ2-2; len: 12; v_gene: TRBV29-1; CDR3aa: CSVVSGTGELFF
j_gene: TRBJ2-7; len: 14; v_gene: TRBV3-1; CDR3aa: CASSQEGGRYEQYF
j_gene: TRBJ2-3; len: 14; v_gene: TRBV29-1; CDR3aa: CSVAQGSLTDTQYF
j_gene: TRBJ2-5; len: 13; v_gene: TRBV2; CDR3aa: CASSEGRDETQYF